The table lists the clone carrying this T cell receptor beta chain with a count of one. What it binds is not known. Amplification from RNA transcripts yielded the TCR beta CDR3 regions. An opening RT-PCR round employed HTBI primers and preceded a second-round multiplex PCR. Each CDR3 protein gets one entry after TCRdb re-called the multiplex PCR reads with MiXCR. This table holds 660,000 or so distinct CDR3 sequences, under 50% found once. This CDR3 has 14 amino acids. The J segment lost 2 bases and the V segment lost 9 bases, leaving 7 bases of the junction unmatched. Germline V gene data show CDR1 as ENHRY and CDR2 as SYGVKD. These data come from a study of Graves' ophthalmopathy and Graves' hyperthyroidism. Study-wide results and caveats: Sensitivity reached 87.88% and specificity about 81% for a 13-signature model separating ophthalmopathy from stable hyperthyroidism.

The V and J genes are TRBV10-3 and TRBJ1-5; TRBD1 matches at 7 bases. The source material was peripheral blood. The receptor was isolated from an adult man with Graves' ophthalmopathy. CDR3 protein: CAIWTGAGNQPQHF. DNA for the CDR3: TGTGCCATTTGGACAGGAGCGGGCAATCAGCCCCAGCATTTT.